The T cell receptor beta chain described here comes from a study of early T cells in non-severe SARS-CoV-2 infection. Study-level background: Alpha and beta chains were unpaired, from unsorted whole-blood bulk RNA.

Unique molecular identifiers (one per individual cDNA molecule) were attached. TCRdb called the 5' RACE reads again in MiXCR, with one record for every CDR3 protein. The table includes about 70,000 distinct CDR3 sequences, roughly an eighth detected once. This clonotype was picked up a small number of times. Its antigen is still unknown. There are 11 residues in the CDR3. Between the trimmed V and J ends, which lost 1 base and 6 bases, there was a span of 4 bases. The germline V gene encodes CDR1 DFQATT and CDR2 SNEGSKA (reference sequence). General study findings and limits: Comparison of clonotypes with VDJdb favored anti-spike CD8 responses while missing private and CD4 specificities.

What was sequenced was whole blood. The source is an adult who was a healthcare worker with PCR-confirmed SARS-CoV-2 infection or an uninfected control (not recorded which). V and J are TRBV20-1 and TRBJ1-3; D unresolved. CDR3 in amino acids: CSARVENTIYF. The CDR3 bases are TGCAGTGCTAGAGTCGAAAACACCATATATTTT.